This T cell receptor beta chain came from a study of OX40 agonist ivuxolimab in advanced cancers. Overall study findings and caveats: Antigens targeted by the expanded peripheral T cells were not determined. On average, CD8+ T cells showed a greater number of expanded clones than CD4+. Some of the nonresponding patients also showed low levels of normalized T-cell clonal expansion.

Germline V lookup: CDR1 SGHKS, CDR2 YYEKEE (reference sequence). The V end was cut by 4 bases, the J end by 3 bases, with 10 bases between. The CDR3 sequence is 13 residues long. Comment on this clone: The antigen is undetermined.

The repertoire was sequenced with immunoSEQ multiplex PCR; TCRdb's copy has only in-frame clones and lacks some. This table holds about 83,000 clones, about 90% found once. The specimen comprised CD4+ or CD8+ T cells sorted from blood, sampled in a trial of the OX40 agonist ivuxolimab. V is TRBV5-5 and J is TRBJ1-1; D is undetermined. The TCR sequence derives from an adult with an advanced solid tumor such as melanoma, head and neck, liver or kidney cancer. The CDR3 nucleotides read TGTGCCAGCAGCCGTCCGTCGGACACTGAAGCTTTCTTT. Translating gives CASSRPSDTEAFF.